This T cell receptor (beta chain) was found in a study of blood T cell repertoires in COVID-19. Germline V gene data show CDR1 as SGHNT and CDR2 as YYREEE (reference sequence). The V gene end was trimmed by 4 bases and the J gene end by 2 bases; junction bases not matched to a gene: 6. The length of the CDR3 is 17 residues. Profiling relied on immunoSEQ multiplex PCR, and the TCRdb table lists in-frame clones only, not all of them. This repertoire shows about 340,000 clones, under 95% found once; its top ten account for less than 20%. The clonotype was recovered from a woman younger than 45 who had recovered from COVID-19. The rearrangement uses TRBV5-4 and TRBJ2-6; TRBD1 matches at 10 bases. The specimen sequenced was PBMCs or T cells enriched from blood (not recorded which). CDR3 coding DNA: TGTGCCAGCAGCAGGGGGGGACAGGGGCCTGGGGCCAACGTCCTGACTTTC. It translates to CASSRGGQGPGANVLTF.